Presented here are 14 T cell receptor beta chains from one specimen sequenced in a study of blood T cells in healthy people across ages (dated by TCRdb to about 2015). Library prep was done by 5' RACE. TCRdb names Illumina HiSeq 2500 as the instrument used. A second roughly 7 to 11 cycle PCR used a sample-barcoded 5' primer and a J-beta primer mix. TCRdb itself trimmed the public reads at Q25 with fastp, ran MiXCR and retained productive beta chains. When rows share a CDR3 protein, they turn into one entry using the most common DNA and genes. Across this sample there are 650,000 to 950,000 distinct CDR3 sequences, with approximately 44% seen only once. Around 21% of the sample lies in the top ten. Sequencing was carried out using blood. The receptors shown here come from a man aged 60 to 69 in good health.

This clonotype was seen a few times. The chain recombines TRBV6-5 with TRBJ1-5; unclear D gene. V lost 6 bases to trimming and J lost 3 bases, with 15 bases between them. CDR1 and CDR2 (germline): MNHEY, SVGAGI. The CDR3 spans 15 residues. The CDR3 nucleotides are TGTGCCAGCAGCCGCCACGGTAGGACCAATCAGCCCCAGCATTTT. The encoded protein is CASSRHGRTNQPQHF.

This chain connects TRBV6-5 to TRBJ1-1; no definite D call. The CDR3 contains 14 residues. Germline CDR1 and CDR2: MNHEY and SVGAGI. V was trimmed by 2 bases and J by 1 base, leaving 8 bases between them. The CDR3 loop reads CASSYDGWNTEAFF. In nucleotides, the CDR3 is TGTGCCAGCAGTTACGACGGATGGAACACTGAAGCTTTCTTT.

The V and J genes are TRBV7-2 and TRBJ2-5; possible D gene TRBD1, 5 bases. CDR1 is SGHTA, CDR2 FQGNSA, per germline. This CDR3 is built from 13 residues. Trimming removed 2 bases at V and 5 bases at J, with 9 bases between. The CDR3 here is CASSLWGRETQYF. The DNA of the CDR3 is TGTGCCAGCAGCTTATGGGGCCGGGAGACCCAGTACTTC.

This clonotype was found a few times. The rearrangement joins TRBV7-6 to TRBJ1-1, with TRBD1 as a possible D gene (5 bases). The germline V gene encodes CDR1 SGHVS and CDR2 FNYEAQ. The CDR3 contains 13 residues. Trimming shortened V by 7 bases and J by 0 bases, and 9 bases separated the two germline ends. DNA for the CDR3: TGTGCCAGCACCAGGGATTTGAACACTGAAGCTTTCTTT. It yields the protein CASTRDLNTEAFF. The entire variable domain, with the rest obtained from reference TRBV7-6 and TRBJ1-1, is as follows: GAGVSQSPRYKVTKRGQDVALRCDPISGHVSLYWYRQALGQGPEFLTYFNYEAQQDKSGLPNDRFSAERPEGSISTLTIQRTEQRDSAMYRCASTRDLNTEAFFGQGTRLTVV.

This clonotype was detected only a few times. V is TRBV7-2 and J is TRBJ2-3, with TRBD2 identical over 9 bases. The CDR3 covers 16 residues. The junction had 8 bases not matched to a gene; V was cut back by 4 bases and J by 3 bases. Germline V CDR1 and CDR2: SGHTA, FQGNSA. CDR3 protein: CASSSIPGLATDTQYF. The CDR3 region has the DNA TGTGCCAGCAGCTCTATCCCGGGACTAGCAACAGATACGCAGTATTTT.

This chain uses TRBV3-1 with TRBJ2-7; 11 bases fit TRBD2. The CDR3 runs 14 residues. Germline CDR1 and CDR2: LGHDT and YNNKEL (reference sequence). Trimming removed 4 bases from V and 5 bases from J; junction bases left unmatched: 4. The CDR3: CASSLLAGANEQYF. CDR3 coding DNA: TGTGCCAGCAGCCTACTAGCGGGGGCCAACGAGCAGTACTTC.

V and J are TRBV6-1 and TRBJ2-1, with 15 bases that match TRBD2. The ends lost 5 bases at V and 8 bases at J; junction bases unmatched: 7. This CDR3 is built from 16 residues. CDR1 MNHNS and CDR2 SASEGT come from the germline V gene. Here the CDR3 DNA reads TGTGCCAGCAGTAAGCGGACTAGCGGGGGGGCATATGAGCAGTTCTTC. Translating gives CASSKRTSGGAYEQFF.

This sequence joins TRBV7-9 and TRBJ2-3, with D possibly TRBD1 on 5 matching bases. The V gene's germline CDR1 is SEHNR and CDR2 FQNEAQ (reference sequence). This CDR3 is built from 14 residues. Trimming pared 6 bases from V and 2 bases from J, leaving 12 bases between. The CDR3 loop is CASSHRQNTDTQYF. In nucleotides, the CDR3 is TGTGCCAGCAGTCACCGACAGAACACAGATACGCAGTATTTT. Full variable domain (outside the CDR3, taken from reference TRBV7-9 and TRBJ2-3): DTGVSQNPRHKITKRGQNVTFRCDPISEHNRLYWYRQTLGQGPEFLTYFQNEAQLEKSRLLSDRFSAERPKGSFSTLEIQRTEQGDSAMYLCASSHRQNTDTQYFGPGTRLTVL.

This clonotype came up a few times. CDR3 in amino acids: CASSFAGRTEAFF. As DNA, the CDR3 is TGTGCCAGCAGTTTTGCAGGGAGGACTGAAGCTTTCTTT. This sequence joins TRBV12-3 or TRBV12-4 and TRBJ1-1, with a possible D match to TRBD1 (5 bases). Trimming pared 3 bases from V and 5 bases from J, leaving 10 bases between. The length of the CDR3 is 13 residues.

This clonotype was observed a handful of times. This chain connects TRBV3-1 to TRBJ2-3; a possible D gene is TRBD1 (5 bases). CDR1 LGHDT and CDR2 YNNKEL come from the germline V gene (reference sequence). The V gene lost 2 bases and the J gene lost 7 bases, with 13 bases spanning the gap. This CDR3 is 14 amino acids long. The CDR3 protein is CASSQIGDSNTQYF. DNA of the CDR3: TGTGCCAGCAGCCAAATAGGGGATTCGAATACGCAGTATTTT.

The chain combines TRBV20-1 with TRBJ2-7, with 11 positions matching TRBD2. The germline V gene encodes CDR1 DFQATT and CDR2 SNEGSKA (reference sequence). The CDR3 is made up of 14 amino acids. The junction had 6 bases not matched to a gene; V was cut back by 5 bases and J by 3 bases. CDR3 protein: CSARLSGGVYEQYF. The CDR3 nucleotides are TGCAGTGCTCGCCTTAGCGGGGGGGTCTACGAGCAGTACTTC.

There are many counts of this clonotype. V is TRBV2 and J is TRBJ1-6, with TRBD1 matching over 10 bases. Unmatched junction bases numbered 10, after V lost 8 bases and J lost 9 bases. This CDR3 contains 15 residues. Germline V CDR1 and CDR2: SNHLY, FYNNEI. CDR3 in DNA: TGTGCCAGCGTCGGACAGGGGGGTTTAGGTTCACCCCTCCACTTT. Protein sequence: CASVGQGGLGSPLHF.

This clonotype has a handful of counts. The V gene is TRBV7-2, the J gene TRBJ2-7; 7 bases agree with TRBD1. The ends lost 3 bases at V and 3 bases at J; junction bases unmatched: 8. From germline, CDR1 is SGHTA and CDR2 FQGNSA. The CDR3 length is 15 residues. This chain's CDR3 is CASSFATGTVYEQYF. In DNA form, the CDR3 reads TGTGCCAGCAGCTTTGCGACAGGGACAGTCTACGAGCAGTACTTC. Variable domain in full (rest from reference TRBV7-2 and TRBJ2-7): GAGVSQSPSNKVTEKGKDVELRCDPISGHTALYWYRQSLGQGLEFLIYFQGNSAPDKSGLPSDRFSAERTGGSVSTLTIQRTQQEDSAVYLCASSFATGTVYEQYFGPGTRLTVT.

The genes are TRBV6-2 or TRBV6-3 and TRBJ2-1; no clear D. CDR1 is MNHEY, CDR2 SVGEGT, per germline. The CDR3 runs 12 residues. V was clipped by 4 bases and J by 8 bases, with 9 bases between them. In DNA form, the CDR3 reads TGTGCCAGCAGTTCCTCAGTACATGAGCAGTTCTTC. Translating it yields CASSSSVHEQFF.